This T cell receptor beta chain was found in a study of blood T cell repertoires in COVID-19. Study-wide background: Sample material is recorded as cDNA or gDNA derived from T cells, B-cell-depleted T cells, or PBMCs.

Study processing details: Reference gene primer amplification yielded estimated nucleated cell counts. TCRdb's copy holds only in-frame clones and misses some; the assay was immunoSEQ multiplex PCR. V, J and clone size are those of that table, while D and trimming were read from the DNA. The table has about 240,000 clones, approximately 80% seen once. The CDR3 runs 18 residues. The rearrangement links TRBV1 to TRBJ2-1; the listed D gene, TRBD2, was not tested against the DNA. TRBV1 is given as a pseudogene. Material for sequencing was peripheral blood. The clonotype was recovered from a man under 40 who had recovered from COVID-19. The DNA for the CDR3 is TGCACCAGCAGCCAAGATCCCCAGGCGGCGGGGGGGCGGAATGAGCAGTTCTTC. It codes for CTSSQDPQAAGGRNEQFF.